The 25 T cell receptor beta chains below come from one sample, sequenced in a study of control samples from healthy donors and cancer patients. Assay: immunoSEQ multiplex PCR; the TCRdb copy retains only in-frame clones and omits some. The data hold approximately 220,000 clones, with about 95% observed a single time. The sample comprised blood. These receptors were collected from a man aged 50 to 59 in good health.

This sequence joins TRBV3-1 (or the pseudogene TRBV3-2) and TRBJ1-6; TRBD1 is a possible D gene (5 bases). This CDR3 contains 14 residues. Trimming took off 1 base at V and 9 bases at J, with 10 bases between the two ends. Germline V lookup: CDR1 LGHDT, CDR2 YNNKEL (reference sequence). The CDR3 is CASSQGGIGSPLHF. The CDR3 DNA sequence: TGTGCCAGCAGCCAAGGGGGGATAGGTTCACCCCTCCACTTT.

The chain joins TRBV12-3 or TRBV12-4 to TRBJ1-5, with D unclear. The CDR3 length is 12 residues. The V and J ends lost 5 bases and 9 bases respectively, with 11 bases between them. The CDR3 loop is CASSGSRGPQHF. CDR3 nucleotide sequence: TGTGCCAGCAGTGGTTCACGCGGGCCCCAGCATTTT.

This sequence joins TRBV12-3 or TRBV12-4 and TRBJ1-6, with a weak D call TRBD1 (5 bases). The CDR3 extends over 12 amino acids. V lost 6 bases and J 8 bases, leaving 8 bases between the germline ends. The CDR3 sequence is CASSIGDSPLHF. The CDR3, as DNA: TGTGCCAGCAGCATAGGGGATTCACCCCTCCACTTT.

The CDR3 loop is CASSPLQGRYEQYV. The CDR3 nucleotides read TGCGCCAGCAGCCCTTTACAGGGGCGTTACGAGCAGTACGTC. The genes are TRBV4-1 and TRBJ2-7; 7 bases match TRBD1. The CDR3 has 14 amino acids. The V and J ends lost 4 bases and 4 bases, in that order; junction bases with no gene match: 7. Germline assignment: CDR1 MGHRA and CDR2 YSYEKL.

This clone showed up just a few times. V gene TRBV5-1 combines with J gene TRBJ2-1, with 8 bases identical to TRBD2. V dropped 0 bases and J dropped 9; count of bases not matched to a gene: 8. The CDR3 spans 15 residues. Germline CDR1 reads SGHRS; CDR2 reads YFSETQ. CDR3 DNA sequence: TGCGCCAGCAGCTTGGTCTTTAGCGGGAAGGGTGAGCAGTTCTTC. Translated, it gives CASSLVFSGKGEQFF.

This chain joins TRBV11-2 and TRBJ1-2, with D possibly being TRBD1 (6 bases). This CDR3 has 15 amino acids. Per germline, CDR1 SGHAT and CDR2 FQNNGV. The V end was cut by 5 bases, the J end by 0 bases, with 13 bases between. The CDR3 DNA follows: TGTGCCAGCAGCCTAACAGGGCTAGCTAACTATGGCTACACCTTC. It yields the protein CASSLTGLANYGYTF. Full variable domain (outside the CDR3, taken from reference TRBV11-2 and TRBJ1-2): EAGVAQSPRYKIIEKRQSVAFWCNPISGHATLYWYQQILGQGPKLLIQFQNNGVVDDSQLPKDRFSAERLKGVDSTLKIQPAKLEDSAVYLCASSLTGLANYGYTFGSGTRLTVV.

The V and J genes are TRBV12-3 or TRBV12-4 and TRBJ2-1, with TRBD2 matching 7 bases. The length of the CDR3 is 12 residues. J was trimmed by 12 bases and V by 6 bases; bases with no gene match: 8. The CDR3 region is CASSHGLVGQFF. For the CDR3, the DNA is TGTGCCAGCAGCCACGGACTAGTCGGGCAGTTCTTC.

V is TRBV19 and J is TRBJ1-1, with 7 bases lining up with TRBD1. The ends lost 3 bases at V and 11 bases at J; junction bases unmatched: 18. CDR1 and CDR2 from the germline V gene are LNHDA and SQIVND (reference sequence). CDR3 length equals 16 residues. The CDR3 loop reads CASSMDGPGQRRRAFF. The CDR3 DNA reads as TGTGCCAGTAGTATGGACGGCCCGGGACAGAGGAGGAGGGCTTTCTTT.

The chain links TRBV10-3 to TRBJ2-5, with D possibly TRBD1 on 5 matching bases. Trimming took off 2 bases at V and 13 bases at J, with 20 bases between the two ends. Germline lookup yields CDR1 ENHRY and CDR2 SYGVKD. The CDR3 covers 14 residues. CDR3 sequence: CAISEARQGLERYF. The CDR3 DNA reads TGTGCCATCAGTGAGGCGAGGCAGGGTCTTGAGCGGTACTTC.

The chain has TRBV7-9 and TRBJ1-1, with D hard to call. Germline V gene data show CDR1 as SEHNR and CDR2 as FQNEAQ (reference sequence). Trimming removed 4 bases from V and 3 bases from J, with 12 bases in between. The CDR3 is 14 residues long. For the CDR3, the DNA is TGTGCCAGCAGCTCCTTGGGTGGGGACACTGAAGCTTTCTTT. This translates into CASSSLGGDTEAFF. The entire variable domain, with the rest obtained from reference TRBV7-9 and TRBJ1-1, is as follows: DTGVSQNPRHKITKRGQNVTFRCDPISEHNRLYWYRQTLGQGPEFLTYFQNEAQLEKSRLLSDRFSAERPKGSFSTLEIQRTEQGDSAMYLCASSSLGGDTEAFFGQGTRLTVV.

The chain couples TRBV7-2 to TRBJ1-1; a possible D gene is TRBD1 (6 bases). The CDR3 runs 14 residues. Germline V gene lookup returns CDR1 SGHTA and CDR2 FQGNSA. V was trimmed by 3 bases and J by 1 base, leaving 9 bases between them. This chain's CDR3 is CASSLAGANTEAFF. The CDR3 DNA is TGTGCCAGCAGCTTGGCAGGGGCGAACACTGAAGCTTTCTTT.

This clone was counted once. CDR3 residues: CASSPTGLSNSPLHF. The CDR3 bases are TGTGCCAGCTCACCAACAGGGTTGAGTAATTCACCCCTCCACTTT. The chain has TRBV18 and TRBJ1-6; possibly TRBD1 for D (6 bases). The V end lost 2 bases, the J end lost 6 bases, and 11 bases lay between the germline ends. The CDR3 is 15 amino acids. Germline V lookup: CDR1 KGHSH, CDR2 LQKENI.

This clone has only a few counts. J is TRBJ1-5 and V is TRBV5-6; D uncertain. Germline CDR1 reads SGHDT; CDR2 reads YYEEEE. The V and J ends lost 4 bases and 9 bases respectively, with 17 bases between them. The CDR3 consists of 14 residues. For the CDR3, the DNA is TGTGCCAGCAGCCCCGGCGGGGTTCCATGGCCCCAGCATTTT. Residues: CASSPGGVPWPQHF. The entire variable domain, with the rest obtained from reference TRBV5-6 and TRBJ1-5, is as follows: DAGVTQSPTHLIKTRGQQVTLRCSPKSGHDTVSWYQQALGQGPQFIFQYYEEEERQRGNFPDRFSGHQFPNYSSELNVNALLLGDSALYLCASSPGGVPWPQHFGDGTRLSIL.

This sequence joins TRBV6-5 and TRBJ1-1, with TRBD1 as a possible D gene (5 bases). Germline loops: CDR1 MNHEY, CDR2 SVGAGI. The CDR3 is 15 amino acids. V was trimmed by 4 bases and J by 0 bases, leaving 12 bases between them. The CDR3 region has the DNA TGTGCCAGCAGTTTCGGGACGGGGATGAACACTGAAGCTTTCTTT. The encoded protein is CASSFGTGMNTEAFF.

The rearrangement joins TRBV6-5 to TRBJ2-3, with D unresolved. The germline V and J ends were trimmed by 2 bases and 2 bases, with 5 bases remaining between them. The germline V gene has CDR1 MNHEY and CDR2 SVGAGI. The CDR3 has 13 residues. The CDR3 spells CASSYRFTDTQYF. The CDR3 DNA is TGTGCCAGCAGTTACAGATTCACAGATACGCAGTATTTT.

This clone appeared a single time. The chain joins TRBV28 to TRBJ2-7; D is undetermined. Germline loops: CDR1 MDHEN, CDR2 SYDVKM. The CDR3 consists of 13 residues. V shed 3 bases and J shed 7 bases, with 13 bases lying between them. The CDR3 protein is CASSFVSPTEQYF. DNA of the CDR3: TGTGCCAGCAGTTTTGTCAGCCCCACGGAGCAGTACTTC. The full variable domain, in which reference TRBV28 and TRBJ2-7 provide the parts outside the CDR3, is DVKVTQSSRYLVKRTGEKVFLECVQDMDHENMFWYRQDPGLGLRLIYFSYDVKMKEKGDIPEGYSVSREKKERFSLILESASTNQTSMYLCASSFVSPTEQYFGPGTRLTVT.

The J gene is TRBJ1-5, the V gene TRBV4-3; D might be TRBD1 (5 bases). Germline V CDR1 and CDR2: LGHNA, YSLEER. This CDR3 is built from 14 residues. With 5 bases removed from V and 13 bases from J, the gap between germline ends came to 21 bases. The CDR3 here is CASSNLRTSVEQHF. The DNA for the CDR3 is TGCGCCAGCAGCAACCTCCGGACATCGGTAGAACAGCATTTT.

In this sample, this clone turned up a few times. This chain joins TRBV6-5 and TRBJ1-6, with D possibly matching TRBD1 (6 bases). Germline assignment: CDR1 MNHEY and CDR2 SVGAGI. The CDR3 contains 14 residues. V gave up 0 bases and J gave up 7 bases, with 7 bases separating them. In DNA form, the CDR3 reads TGTGCCAGCAGTTACTCACAGGGAAATTCACCCCTCCACTTT. This translates into CASSYSQGNSPLHF.

This clone turned up a few times. J is TRBJ1-2 and V is TRBV28; D gene unclear. The CDR3 consists of 15 residues. The V end was cut by 2 bases, the J end by 4 bases, with 14 bases between. Per the germline V gene, CDR1 is MDHEN and CDR2 is SYDVKM. Written as DNA, the CDR3 is TGTGCCAGCAGTTTAAACGCCGCCACCTTCTATGGCTACACCTTC. Translated: CASSLNAATFYGYTF.

This sequence joins TRBV18 and TRBJ2-5; no definite D call. Deletions cut 3 bases from V and 1 base from J, with 12 bases between. CDR1 is KGHSH and CDR2 is LQKENI in the germline V gene. The CDR3 totals 15 residues. For the CDR3, the DNA is TGTGCCAGCTCACCTGTGGTGATTGGCCAAGAGACCCAGTACTTC. Protein: CASSPVVIGQETQYF.

The CDR3 bases are TGTGCCAGCAGCATCGATCGGAACAGAGCTTTCTTT. Translating gives CASSIDRNRAFF. The genes are TRBV5-4 and TRBJ1-1; D remains ambiguous. Trimming removed 4 bases at V and 10 bases at J, with 14 bases between. The CDR3 loop spans 12 amino acids. Germline V gene lookup returns CDR1 SGHNT and CDR2 YYREEE (reference sequence).

The chain joins TRBV7-9 to TRBJ2-7; 7 bases match TRBD2. Trimming took 4 bases from V and 6 from J; bases not matched to a gene: 3. Germline V CDR1 and CDR2: SEHNR, FQNEAQ (reference sequence). CDR3 length: 12 residues. CDR3 nucleotide sequence: TGTGCCAGCAGCTCGCGGGGGAGCGAGCAGTACGTC. This codes for CASSSRGSEQYV.

The rearrangement links TRBV4-1 to TRBJ1-2; TRBD1 aligns across 8 bases. Trimming cost V 5 bases and J 2 bases; bases outside gene matches: 7. CDR3 length: 15 amino acids. The V gene's germline CDR1 is MGHRA and CDR2 YSYEKL. The CDR3 region is CASSGTGGPNYGYTF. The CDR3 nucleotides read TGCGCCAGCAGCGGTACAGGGGGGCCCAACTATGGCTACACCTTC.

This rearrangement joins TRBV3-1 (or the pseudogene TRBV3-2) to TRBJ1-2, with D perhaps matching TRBD1 (5 bases). V was clipped by 2 bases and J by 2 bases, with 12 bases between them. Germline CDR1 reads LGHDT; CDR2 reads YNNKEL (reference sequence). The CDR3 is made up of 15 amino acids. The CDR3 DNA follows: TGTGCCAGCAGCCAACTTTGGACACCCAACTATGGCTACACCTTC. Its translation: CASSQLWTPNYGYTF.

About this clone: This specimen includes other DNA sequences encoding the same CDR3. The V gene is TRBV28, the J gene TRBJ1-2, with D unclear. This CDR3 is built from 11 residues. In germline, CDR1 is MDHEN, CDR2 SYDVKM. Trimming stripped 6 bases from V and 2 bases from J, with 4 bases between. The CDR3 DNA reads as TGTGCCAGCAGCTCCAACTATGGCTACACCTTC. Its translation: CASSSNYGYTF.